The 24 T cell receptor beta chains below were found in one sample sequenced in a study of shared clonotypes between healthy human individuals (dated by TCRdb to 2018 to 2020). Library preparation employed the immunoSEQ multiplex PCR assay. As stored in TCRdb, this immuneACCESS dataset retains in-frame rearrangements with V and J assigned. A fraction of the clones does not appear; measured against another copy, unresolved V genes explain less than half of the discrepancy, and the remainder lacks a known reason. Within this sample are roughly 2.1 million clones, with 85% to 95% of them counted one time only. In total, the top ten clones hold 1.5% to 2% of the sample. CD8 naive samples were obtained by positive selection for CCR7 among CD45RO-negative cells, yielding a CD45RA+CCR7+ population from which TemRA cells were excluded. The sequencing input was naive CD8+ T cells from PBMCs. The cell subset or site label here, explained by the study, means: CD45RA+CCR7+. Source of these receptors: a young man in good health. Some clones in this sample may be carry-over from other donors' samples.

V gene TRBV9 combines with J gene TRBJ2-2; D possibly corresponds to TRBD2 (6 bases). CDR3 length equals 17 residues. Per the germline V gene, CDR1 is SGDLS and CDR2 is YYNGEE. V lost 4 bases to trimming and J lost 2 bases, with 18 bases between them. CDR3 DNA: TGTGCCAGCAGCTCCCCCCGGGCGGGGACCAACACCGGGGAGCTGTTTTTT. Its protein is CASSSPRAGTNTGELFF.

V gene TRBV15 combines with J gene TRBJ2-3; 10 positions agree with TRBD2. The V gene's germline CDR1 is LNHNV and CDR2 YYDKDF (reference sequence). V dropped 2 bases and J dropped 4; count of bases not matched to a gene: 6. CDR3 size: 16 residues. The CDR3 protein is CATSRQASGSADTQYF. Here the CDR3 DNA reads TGTGCCACCAGCAGACAAGCTAGCGGGAGTGCAGATACGCAGTATTTT.

The CDR3 DNA reads as TGTGCCAGCAGCCAACCGGACTTTTACGATCAGCCCCAGCATTTT. Protein sequence: CASSQPDFYDQPQHF. This sequence joins TRBV4-2 and TRBJ1-5; no firm D call. The CDR3 sequence is 15 residues long. V dropped 2 bases and J dropped 5 bases, with 13 bases sitting between them. CDR1 and CDR2 (germline): LGHNA, YNFKEQ.

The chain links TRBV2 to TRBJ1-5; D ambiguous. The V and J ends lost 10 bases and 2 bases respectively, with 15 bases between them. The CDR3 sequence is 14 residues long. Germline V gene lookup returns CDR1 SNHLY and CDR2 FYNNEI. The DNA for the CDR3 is TGTGCCACCTCCATGGGGTCTGGCAATCAGCCCCAGCATTTT. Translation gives CATSMGSGNQPQHF.

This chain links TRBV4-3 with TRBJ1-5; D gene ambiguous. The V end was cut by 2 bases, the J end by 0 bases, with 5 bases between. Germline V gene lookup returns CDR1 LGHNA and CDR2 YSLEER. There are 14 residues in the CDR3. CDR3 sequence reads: CASSQSYSNQPQHF. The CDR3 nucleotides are TGCGCCAGCAGCCAATCTTATAGCAATCAGCCCCAGCATTTT.

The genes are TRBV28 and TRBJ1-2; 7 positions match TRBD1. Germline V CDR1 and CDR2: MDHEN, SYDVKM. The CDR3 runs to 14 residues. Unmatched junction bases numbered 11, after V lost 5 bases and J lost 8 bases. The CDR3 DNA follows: TGTGCCAGCAGTAGTACGGAGACAGGGTACGGCTACACCTTC. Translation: CASSSTETGYGYTF.

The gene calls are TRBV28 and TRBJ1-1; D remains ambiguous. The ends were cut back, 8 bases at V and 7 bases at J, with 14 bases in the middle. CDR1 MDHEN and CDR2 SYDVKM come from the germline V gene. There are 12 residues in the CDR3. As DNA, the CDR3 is TGTGCCAGCCGTCCTCGGAGTATTGAAGCTTTCTTT. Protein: CASRPRSIEAFF.

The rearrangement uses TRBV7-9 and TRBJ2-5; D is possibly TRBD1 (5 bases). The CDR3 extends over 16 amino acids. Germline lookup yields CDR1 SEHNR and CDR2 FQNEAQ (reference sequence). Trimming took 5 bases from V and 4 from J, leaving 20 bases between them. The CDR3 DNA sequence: TGTGCCAGCAGCCCTCCTGTTCAGGGTCGTCGAGAGACCCAGTACTTC. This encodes CASSPPVQGRRETQYF.

CDR3: CASSPRPGTGFNSYNEQFF. The DNA of the CDR3 is TGTGCCAGCAGTCCACGTCCCGGGACAGGGTTTAACTCCTACAATGAGCAGTTCTTC. This chain connects TRBV28 to TRBJ2-1, with 9 bases lining up with TRBD1. Germline trimming cut 5 bases from V and 0 bases from J; bases unmatched to any gene: 14. Germline V gene data show CDR1 as MDHEN and CDR2 as SYDVKM. The CDR3 covers 19 residues. The variable domain in full, with the rest retrieved from reference TRBV28 and TRBJ2-1, is DVKVTQSSRYLVKRTGEKVFLECVQDMDHENMFWYRQDPGLGLRLIYFSYDVKMKEKGDIPEGYSVSREKKERFSLILESASTNQTSMYLCASSPRPGTGFNSYNEQFFGPGTRLTVL.

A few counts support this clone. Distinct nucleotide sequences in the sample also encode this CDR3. The CDR3 coding sequence is TGTGCCAGCAGTTTGGGACAGGGCTATCAGCCCCAGCATTTT. Amino acid sequence: CASSLGQGYQPQHF. The chain combines TRBV28 with TRBJ1-5; 9 positions match TRBD1. Per the germline V gene, CDR1 is MDHEN and CDR2 is SYDVKM. J lost 5 bases, V lost 3 bases, and 2 bases had no gene match. The CDR3 runs to 14 residues.

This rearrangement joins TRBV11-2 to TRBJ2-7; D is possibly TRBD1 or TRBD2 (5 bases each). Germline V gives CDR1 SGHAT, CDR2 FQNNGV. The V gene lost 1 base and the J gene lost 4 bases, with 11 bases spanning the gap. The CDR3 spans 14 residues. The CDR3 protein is CASSLGEGTYEQYF. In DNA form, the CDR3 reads TGTGCCAGCAGCTTAGGCGAGGGGACGTACGAGCAGTACTTC.

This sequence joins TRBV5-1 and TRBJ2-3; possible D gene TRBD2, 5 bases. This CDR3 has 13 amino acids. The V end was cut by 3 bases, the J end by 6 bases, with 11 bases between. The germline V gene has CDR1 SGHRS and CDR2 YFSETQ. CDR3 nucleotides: TGCGCCAGCAGCTCAGGACCGGGGGATACGCAGTATTTT. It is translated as CASSSGPGDTQYF.

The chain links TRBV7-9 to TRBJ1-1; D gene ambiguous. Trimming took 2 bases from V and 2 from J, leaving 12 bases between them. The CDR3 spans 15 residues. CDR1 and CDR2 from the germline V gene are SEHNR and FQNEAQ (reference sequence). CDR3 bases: TGTGCCAGCAGCTTATTTGAGGGAATCAACACTGAAGCTTTCTTT. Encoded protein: CASSLFEGINTEAFF.

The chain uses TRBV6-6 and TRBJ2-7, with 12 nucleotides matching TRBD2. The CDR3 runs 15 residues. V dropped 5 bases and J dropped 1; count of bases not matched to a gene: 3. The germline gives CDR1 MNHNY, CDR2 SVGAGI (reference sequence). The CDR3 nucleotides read TGTGCCAGCAGTCGAGGACTAGCGGGATCCTACGAGCAGTACTTC. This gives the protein CASSRGLAGSYEQYF.

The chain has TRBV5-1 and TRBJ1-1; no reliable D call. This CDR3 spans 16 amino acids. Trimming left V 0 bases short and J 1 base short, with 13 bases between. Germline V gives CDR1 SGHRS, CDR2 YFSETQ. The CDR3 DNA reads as TGCGCCAGCAGCTTGGACTTGACGGACCAGAACACTGAAGCTTTCTTT. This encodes CASSLDLTDQNTEAFF.

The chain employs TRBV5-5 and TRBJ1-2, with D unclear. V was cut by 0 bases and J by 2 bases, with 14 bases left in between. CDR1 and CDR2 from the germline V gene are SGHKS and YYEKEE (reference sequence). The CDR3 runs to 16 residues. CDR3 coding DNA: TGTGCCAGCAGCTTGGCCGTGGTCGACTCGAACTATGGCTACACCTTC. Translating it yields CASSLAVVDSNYGYTF.

As DNA, the CDR3 is TGTGCCAGCAGCCCACTGCAGGGGGCTGTTAACACTGAAGCTTTCTTT. Translated: CASSPLQGAVNTEAFF. This rearrangement joins TRBV7-8 to TRBJ1-1; 8 bases match TRBD1. V was clipped by 5 bases and J by 2 bases; unmatched bases: 10. CDR3 length: 16 amino acids. Germline lookup yields CDR1 SGHVS and CDR2 FQNEAQ.

The CDR3 DNA reads TGCGCCAGCTCAATTAGGGCAGGGGGAAGCCACGAGCAGTACTTC. Translated, it gives CASSIRAGGSHEQYF. The chain has TRBV5-1 and TRBJ2-7; TRBD1 matches 7 bases. Losses at the gene ends were 7 bases for V and 5 bases for J; bases not matched to a gene: 15. The V gene's germline CDR1 is SGHRS and CDR2 YFSETQ. This CDR3 spans 15 amino acids.

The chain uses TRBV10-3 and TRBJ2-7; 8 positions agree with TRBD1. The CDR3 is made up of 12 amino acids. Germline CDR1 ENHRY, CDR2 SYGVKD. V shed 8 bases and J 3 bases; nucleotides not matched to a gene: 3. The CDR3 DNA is TGTGCCATCCAGGGGACAGGCTACGAGCAGTACTTC. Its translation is CAIQGTGYEQYF.

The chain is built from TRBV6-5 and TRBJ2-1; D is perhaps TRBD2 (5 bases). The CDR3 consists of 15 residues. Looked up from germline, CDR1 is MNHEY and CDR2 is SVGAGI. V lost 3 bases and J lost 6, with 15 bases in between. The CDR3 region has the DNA TGTGCCAGCAGTTATGGGCTAGCCTTCGGCAATGAGCAGTTCTTC. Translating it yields CASSYGLAFGNEQFF.

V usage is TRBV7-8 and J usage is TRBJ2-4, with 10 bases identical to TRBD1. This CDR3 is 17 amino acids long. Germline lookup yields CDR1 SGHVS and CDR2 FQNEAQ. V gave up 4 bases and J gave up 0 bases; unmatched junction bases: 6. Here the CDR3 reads CASSSGQGQLAKNIQYF. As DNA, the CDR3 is TGTGCCAGCAGCTCGGGACAGGGGCAACTAGCCAAAAACATTCAGTACTTC.

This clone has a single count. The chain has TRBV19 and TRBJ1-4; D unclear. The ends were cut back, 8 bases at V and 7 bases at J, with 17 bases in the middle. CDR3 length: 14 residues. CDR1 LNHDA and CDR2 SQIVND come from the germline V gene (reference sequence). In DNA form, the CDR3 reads TGTGCCAGTTGGACCCGGCTTGAGAGTGAAAAACTGTTTTTT. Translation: CASWTRLESEKLFF.

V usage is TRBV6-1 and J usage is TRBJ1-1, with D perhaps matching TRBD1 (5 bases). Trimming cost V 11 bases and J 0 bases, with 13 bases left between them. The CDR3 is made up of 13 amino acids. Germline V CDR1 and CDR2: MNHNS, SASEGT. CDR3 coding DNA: TGTGCCGGAACCAGGGAGTTGAACACTGAAGCTTTCTTT. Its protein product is CAGTRELNTEAFF.

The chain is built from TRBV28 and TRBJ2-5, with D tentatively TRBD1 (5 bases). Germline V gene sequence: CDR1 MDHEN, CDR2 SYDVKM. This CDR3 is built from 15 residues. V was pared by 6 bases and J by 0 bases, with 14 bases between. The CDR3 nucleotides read TGTGCCAGCAGCCGAACGGCAGGGTACCAAGAGACCCAGTACTTC. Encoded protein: CASSRTAGYQETQYF.